The present T cell receptor (beta chain) was sequenced within a study of blood T cell repertoires in COVID-19. Study in general: The origin of the acute and convalescent COVID-19 samples was the United States, Italy and Spain.

V was trimmed by 5 bases and J by 2 bases, leaving 13 bases between them. Germline V lookup: CDR1 SGHRS, CDR2 YFSETQ. The CDR3 is made up of 15 amino acids. Participants spanned ages about 18 to 100 years and resided in roughly 22 US areas. Membership in each cohort depended on participant-reported clinical history. Authors' methods: By means of reference gene primer amplification, nucleated cell counts were estimated. Libraries were prepared by immunoSEQ multiplex PCR; TCRdb keeps only in-frame clonotypes and omits some of them. For V, J and clone size, that table is used; D and trimming come from the DNA. The table has 200,000 to 250,000 clones, roughly four fifths seen once.

The chain is built from TRBV5-1 and TRBJ1-4; the D gene is possibly TRBD1 (5 bases). The specimen sequenced was PBMCs or T cells enriched from blood (not recorded which). This clonotype was sampled from a woman aged 40-49 years with acute COVID-19. CDR3 loop: CASSQTPGTNEKLFF. The DNA of the CDR3 is TGCGCCAGCAGTCAAACCCCAGGGACTAATGAAAAACTGTTTTTT.